This is a list of T cell receptor beta chains from one sample in a study of cytomegalovirus exposure and HLA in healthy donors. Method: immunoSEQ multiplex PCR; TCRdb's copy keeps in-frame clones and lacks some. The repertoire has about 71,000 clones, approximately 94% of them found once; the top ten carry 1%. The material sequenced was PBMCs. The receptors originated from a woman aged 18-29 years in good health and CMV-seronegative. Both conserved end residues are part of each CDR3. Clone size is given for some rows only: seen once, a few or many times, or a class if the clone is expanded.

j_call,clone_size,v_call,cdr3_aa
TRBJ2-3,few,TRBV4-1,CASSQGTGHTDTQYF
TRBJ2-1,once,TRBV2,CASSELDSRNEQFF
TRBJ1-5,.,TRBV4-1,CASSQVVSGSNQPQHF
TRBJ2-3,.,TRBV18,CASSSGGKTDTQYF
TRBJ2-5,.,TRBV7-2,CASSLEATKGGQETQYF
TRBJ1-2,once,TRBV10-3,CAISGGTTGAVDYGYTF
TRBJ2-7,once,TRBV6-5,CASSYQGTGGYEQYF
TRBJ2-1,.,TRBV19,CASADRPQLRNEQFF
TRBJ1-2,.,TRBV27,CASSLDPPDRVEGYTF
TRBJ1-6,.,TRBV4-1,CASSQGLPGGGSPLHF
TRBJ1-1,.,TRBV27,CASSRGLMNTEAFF
TRBJ2-1,.,TRBV15,CASGQSKVREQFF
TRBJ1-2,once,TRBV20-1,CSAVGVYGYTF
TRBJ2-7,.,TRBV28,CASSFSGAYEQYF
TRBJ2-7,.,TRBV18,CASSLGGDTEQYF
TRBJ1-2,.,TRBV28,CASSLLYRDTGFYGYTF
TRBJ1-1,.,TRBV5-5,CASSSYSGGLLVNTEAFF
TRBJ2-1,.,TRBV14,CASSHPTSGSYNEQFF
TRBJ2-5,.,TRBV18,CASSPLEGAETQYF
TRBJ2-1,.,TRBV4-1,CASSQERTSGRLEEQFF
TRBJ1-1,.,TRBV27,CASGDRGGYTEAFF
TRBJ2-7,.,TRBV7-9,CASSFVGQGGEQYF